Listed here are 14 T cell receptor beta chains from one sample, sequenced in a study of naive and memory T cell subsets. The SP2 primer and nested alpha and beta constant region primers amplified ligated cDNA in four rounds. TCRdb reanalysed the UMI-ligation and nested PCR reads using MiXCR and keeps one entry per CDR3 protein. The sample shows some 40,000 distinct CDR3 sequences, roughly 9.6% of them seen only once. Specified treatment: skin biopsy from PPD injection site in Mantoux-positive individual. A UMI-containing oligonucleotide was joined by 3' ligation to the TCR cDNA template. The sample consisted of skin, taken from a tuberculin skin test site. The receptors were sampled from an adult in good health.

This clonotype was counted many times. V and J are TRBV6-1 and TRBJ2-3; 7 nucleotides match TRBD1. Germline CDR1 MNHNS, CDR2 SASEGT. The CDR3 runs 14 residues. V shed 6 bases, J shed 0 bases, and the junction held 3 bases outside the gene matches. DNA of the CDR3: TGTGCCAGCAGGAGGGACAGAAGCACAGATACGCAGTATTTT. The encoded protein is CASRRDRSTDTQYF.

This clonotype appeared many times. The V gene is TRBV12-3 or TRBV12-4, the J gene TRBJ2-1, with D maybe TRBD2 (6 bases). CDR3 size: 15 residues. Trimming took 7 bases from V and 7 from J, leaving 20 bases between them. The CDR3 DNA reads as TGTGCCAGCAACTTCATACCGGGGGAAAAAAATGAGCAGTTCTTC. Its translation is CASNFIPGEKNEQFF.

This clonotype was counted many times. The chain carries TRBV18 and TRBJ2-6; D is perhaps TRBD1 or TRBD2 (6 bases each). CDR1 and CDR2 from the germline V gene are KGHSH and LQKENI. V was clipped by 1 base and J by 2 bases, with 12 bases between them. CDR3 length equals 17 residues. Here the CDR3 reads CASSPRLRGPGANVLTF. DNA of the CDR3: TGTGCCAGCTCACCACGCCTCCGGGGGCCTGGGGCCAACGTCCTGACTTTC. The full variable domain, with the rest looked up from reference TRBV18 and TRBJ2-6, is NAGVMQNPRHLVRRRGQEARLRCSPMKGHSHVYWYRQLPEEGLKFMVYLQKENIIDESGMPKERFSAEFPKEGPSILRIQQVVRGDSAAYFCASSPRLRGPGANVLTFGAGSRLTVL.

J is TRBJ1-5 and V is TRBV4-1; D is possibly TRBD1 (5 bases). Trimming removed 1 base at V and 6 bases at J, with 10 bases between. The CDR3 consists of 14 residues. The germline V gene encodes CDR1 MGHRA and CDR2 YSYEKL. Here the CDR3 DNA reads TGCGCCAGCAGCCAAGGGGGCGGTTTTCAGCCCCAGCATTTT. This encodes CASSQGGGFQPQHF.

The chain links TRBV28 to TRBJ1-6; 10 nucleotides align to TRBD1. The CDR3 sequence is 15 residues long. V dropped 5 bases and J dropped 7; count of bases not matched to a gene: 5. The V gene's germline CDR1 is MDHEN and CDR2 SYDVKM. CDR3 loop: CASSLRTGGNSPLHF. CDR3 coding DNA: TGTGCCAGCAGTCTACGGACAGGGGGAAATTCACCCCTCCACTTT.

This clonotype was counted at least ten times. The chain joins TRBV5-1 to TRBJ1-2; no clear D. The germline V and J ends were trimmed by 3 bases and 0 bases, with 3 bases remaining between them. CDR1 and CDR2 from the germline V gene are SGHRS and YFSETQ. The CDR3 is 12 amino acids. The CDR3 DNA reads as TGCGCCAGCAGCTCCACTAACTATGGCTACACCTTC. Translating gives CASSSTNYGYTF. The whole variable domain, filled in from reference TRBV5-1 and TRBJ1-2, reads KAGVTQTPRYLIKTRGQQVTLSCSPISGHRSVSWYQQTPGQGLQFLFEYFSETQRNKGNFPGRFSGRQFSNSRSEMNVSTLELGDSALYLCASSSTNYGYTFGSGTRLTVV.

This chain links TRBV20-1 with TRBJ1-4; no definite D call. V gave up 1 base and J gave up 4 bases, with 13 bases separating them. Germline loops: CDR1 DFQATT, CDR2 SNEGSKA (reference sequence). This CDR3 has 15 residues. The CDR3 is CSARAGGRFNEKLFF. In nucleotides, the CDR3 is TGCAGTGCTAGAGCCGGCGGCAGGTTTAATGAAAAACTGTTTTTT.

Details on this clonotype: A single base separates this from a much larger clone, so it may be a read error. The chain joins TRBV7-7 to TRBJ2-2; weak D call: TRBD1 (5 bases). The CDR3 is 16 amino acids. Germline-derived CDR1 and CDR2 are SSHAT and FNYEAQ (reference sequence). CDR3: CASSDTGTGNTGELFF. The DNA of the CDR3 is TGTGCTAGCAGCGACACCGGCACAGGTAACACCGGGGAGCTGTTTTTT.

The chain has TRBV27 and TRBJ2-7; 7 nucleotides match TRBD1. The CDR3 extends over 15 amino acids. Trimming cost V 5 bases and J 6 bases; bases outside gene matches: 13. Germline CDR1 MNHEY, CDR2 SMNVEV (reference sequence). This chain's CDR3 is CASSGQARQGFEQYF. The CDR3 DNA is TGTGCCAGCAGTGGGCAGGCAAGACAGGGATTCGAGCAGTACTTC.

This clonotype came up many times. CDR3 coding DNA: TGCAGCGTTGTTTCAGCGTCCAGTTACGAGCAGTACTTC. This encodes CSVVSASSYEQYF. The chain links TRBV29-1 to TRBJ2-7; no firm D call. Germline CDR1 and CDR2: SQVTM and ANQGSEA. The CDR3 extends over 13 amino acids. Trimming shortened V by 4 bases and J by 4 bases, and 14 bases separated the two germline ends.

The chain combines TRBV5-1 with TRBJ1-3, with D uncertain. CDR3 size: 16 residues. The V end was cut by 0 bases, the J end by 0 bases, with 10 bases between. Germline V CDR1 and CDR2: SGHRS, YFSETQ. The CDR3 DNA reads as TGCGCCAGCAGCTTGGCCACCGGGAGCTCTGGAAACACCATATATTTT. Its translation is CASSLATGSSGNTIYF.

At least ten counts were recorded for this clonotype. The J gene is TRBJ2-7, the V gene TRBV11-3; no definite D call. The CDR3 has 15 residues. The germline gives CDR1 SGHNT, CDR2 YENEEA. V lost 0 bases, J lost 4 bases, and 13 bases lay in between. CDR3 nucleotide sequence: TGTGCCAGCAGCTTAGAAGGGTCGGTTGGATACGAGCAGTACTTC. As protein: CASSLEGSVGYEQYF.

This clonotype occurred many times. J is TRBJ2-1 and V is TRBV7-6; a weak D match, TRBD2 (6 bases). This CDR3 has 16 residues. CDR1 is SGHVS and CDR2 is FNYEAQ in the germline V gene. The V and J ends lost 5 bases and 2 bases respectively, with 16 bases between them. The CDR3 sequence is CASSELARLTYNEQFF. The CDR3 DNA reads TGTGCCAGCAGCGAGCTAGCGAGGTTAACCTACAATGAGCAGTTCTTC.

This clonotype showed up many times. The chain recombines TRBV12-3 or TRBV12-4 with TRBJ1-2; 8 nucleotides line up with TRBD1. The CDR3 spans 15 residues. Unmatched junction bases numbered 4, after V lost 2 bases and J lost 2 bases. CDR3 loop: CASSLNDRGNYGYTF. The CDR3 DNA reads as TGTGCCAGCAGTTTAAATGACAGGGGCAACTATGGCTACACCTTC.